A single TCR beta chain is shown here with its context. Its antigen is not known. Patients were excluded if they had other autoimmune diseases or uncontrolled infections, and likewise if pregnancy or lactation applied. Someone took the PBMCs out of more than 9 ml of fresh peripheral blood. The entry originates in a study of Graves' ophthalmopathy and Graves' hyperthyroidism. Study results and limitations: From stable hyperthyroidism, ophthalmopathy was separated by a 13-signature model with 87.88% sensitivity and around 79% specificity. Most expanded clonotypes from thyroid (those above 0.001 frequency) were also found in blood.

Amplification of the TCR beta CDR3 regions used RNA transcripts (as template). After a first-round RT-PCR with HTBI primers, a second-round multiplex PCR was run. TCRdb fed the multiplex PCR reads into MiXCR, producing one record per CDR3 protein. The sample holds 740,000 or so distinct CDR3 sequences, around 40% seen once. The germline V gene has CDR1 DFQATT and CDR2 SNEGSKA (reference sequence). V was shortened by 1 base and J by 5 bases, with 11 bases between the two germline ends. The CDR3 totals 13 residues. The rearrangement uses TRBV20-1 and TRBJ2-5; no clear D gene. Sequencing was performed on peripheral blood. This receptor was obtained from an adult man with Graves' ophthalmopathy. CDR3: CSARGSGLETQYF. CDR3 DNA sequence: TGCAGTGCTAGAGGGTCCGGGTTGGAGACCCAGTACTTC.